The sequence of this T cell receptor beta chain was determined in a study of blood T cell repertoires in COVID-19. Study-wide context: The United States, Italy and Spain provided the acute and convalescent COVID-19 samples.

In the source study's methods: Quantification of nucleated cells was approximated via reference gene primer amplification. Sequencing used immunoSEQ multiplex PCR; TCRdb keeps in-frame clones, though not all of them. V, J and clone size were drawn from that table, and D and trimming were deduced from the DNA. The sample comprises around 83,000 clones, roughly 84% of which are singletons, and about 14% rests with the top ten. Germline CDR1 is MNHEY and CDR2 is SVGAGI. This CDR3 has 11 residues. Trimming stripped 7 bases from V and 11 bases from J, with 13 bases between. The origin of this receptor is a woman aged 65 to 85 with acute or convalescent COVID-19. The rearrangement links TRBV6-5 to TRBJ2-3; a possible D gene is TRBD2 (6 bases). Input material: peripheral blood. CDR3 coding DNA: TGTGCCAGCACGATCCGGGACTTGCAGTATTTT. Translation gives CASTIRDLQYF.